The rows below give T cell receptor beta chains drawn from one sample of a study of T cell repertoires in cytomegalovirus infection. TCRdb re-called the reads through MiXCR, storing one row per CDR3 protein. The sample lists around 85,000 distinct CDR3 sequences; about half were seen once. These receptors' antigens are unknown. Source: CD8+ T cells from cultured PBMCs, taken from culture after CMV antigen stimulation. These receptors came from a human donor in good health (CMV status not recorded). Some clones in this sample may be carry-over from other donors' samples. Each CDR3 is given with its conserved first and last residue. The D gene is left open where the match is weak. Only part of the rows carry a size: once, few, many, or a class if the clone is expanded.

j_call v_call clone_size d_call cdr3_aa cdr3_nt
TRBJ2-3 TRBV5-3 - - CASRGGSERSTDTQYF TGTGCCAGCAGGGGAGGGAGCGAGCGGAGCACAGATACGCAGTATTTT
TRBJ2-3 TRBV3-1 - - CASSQGDGSPTDTQYF TGTGCCAGCAGCCAGGGGGACGGAAGCCCCACAGATACGCAGTATTTT
TRBJ1-6 TRBV7-8 few TRBD1 CASSKGQGGSPLHF TGTGCCAGCAGCAAGGGACAGGGCGGTTCACCCCTCCACTTT
TRBJ2-1 TRBV3-1 - - CASSQDTGWFGEQFF TGTGCCAGCAGCCAAGATACAGGGTGGTTCGGTGAGCAGTTCTTC
TRBJ1-2 TRBV10-3 - - CATGQQLDQVYGYTF TGTGCCACCGGACAGCAGTTGGATCAGGTCTATGGCTACACCTTC
TRBJ2-1 TRBV15 few - CATSGDLWGDEQFF TGTGCCACCAGCGGGGATTTATGGGGCGATGAGCAGTTCTTC
TRBJ2-1 TRBV7-2 - TRBD1 CASSLRTGHILDPREQFF TGTGCCAGCAGCCTGAGGACAGGACACATCCTGGACCCTCGTGAGCAGTTCTTC
TRBJ1-1 TRBV27 few - CASSLSAAPTRGTEAFF TGTGCCAGCAGTTTATCGGCTGCACCTACTCGGGGCACTGAAGCTTTCTTT
TRBJ1-6 TRBV7-6 - - CASSSDLVENSPLHF TGTGCCAGCAGCTCCGACCTCGTAGAAAATTCACCCCTCCACTTT
TRBJ2-1 TRBV23-1 - TRBD2 CASSPRRESNEQFF TGCGCCAGCAGTCCCAGGCGGGAGTCGAATGAGCAGTTCTTC
TRBJ2-7 TRBV7-9 few TRBD1 CASSSETGGYEQYF TGTGCCAGCAGCTCGGAGACAGGGGGGTACGAGCAGTACTTC
TRBJ2-7 TRBV28 - TRBD1 CASSFRQGAPYEQYF TGTGCCAGCAGTTTTCGACAGGGGGCCCCCTACGAGCAGTACTTC
TRBJ2-2 TRBV7-2 - - CASSFVLSGTGELFF TGTGCCAGCAGTTTCGTCCTGTCCGGCACCGGGGAGCTGTTTTTT